The entry below gives a single T cell receptor (beta chain) sequence along with its context. CDR1 is MDHEN, CDR2 SYDVKM, per germline. The ends lost 5 bases at V and 7 bases at J; junction bases unmatched: 5. The CDR3 contains 13 residues. This sample was included in a study of CD8 T cells in Susac syndrome. Roughly 0.45 to 1 ug RNA was reverse transcribed with random hexamers. A single record per CDR3 protein comes from TCRdb applying MiXCR to the immunoSEQ multiplex PCR reads. The sample holds around 150,000 distinct CDR3 sequences, roughly 95% seen once. The sample comprised CD4+ T cells from PBMCs. The gene calls are TRBV28 and TRBJ2-4; 7 bases line up with TRBD1. This TCR came from a human donor with multiple sclerosis. CDR3: CASSVQGQNIQYF. DNA of the CDR3: TGTGCCAGCAGTGTTCAGGGACAGAACATTCAGTACTTC.